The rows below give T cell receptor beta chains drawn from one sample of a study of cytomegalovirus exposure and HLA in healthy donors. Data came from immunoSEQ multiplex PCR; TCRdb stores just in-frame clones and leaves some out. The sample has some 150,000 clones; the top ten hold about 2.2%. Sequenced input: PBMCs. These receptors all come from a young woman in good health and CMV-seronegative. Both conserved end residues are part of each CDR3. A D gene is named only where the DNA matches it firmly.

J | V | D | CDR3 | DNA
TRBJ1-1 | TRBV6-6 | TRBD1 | CASRMTGGTEAFF | TGTGCCAGCAGAATGACAGGGGGCACTGAAGCTTTCTTT
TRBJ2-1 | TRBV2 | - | CASSESSGPYNEQFF | TGTGCCAGCAGTGAATCGAGCGGACCCTACAATGAGCAGTTCTTC
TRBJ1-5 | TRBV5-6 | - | CASSLTSGEPQHF | TGTGCCAGCAGCTTGACTTCAGGGGAGCCCCAGCATTTT
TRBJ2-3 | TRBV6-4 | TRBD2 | CASSQTSGSTDTQYF | TGTGCCAGCAGTCAGACTAGCGGGAGCACAGATACGCAGTATTTT
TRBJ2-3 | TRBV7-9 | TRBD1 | CASSLGTGGLHTDTQYF | TGTGCCAGCAGCTTAGGAACAGGGGGTTTACACACAGATACGCAGTATTTT
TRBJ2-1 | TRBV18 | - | CARDPGHLNEQFF | TGTGCCAGAGACCCGGGACATTTAAATGAGCAGTTCTTC
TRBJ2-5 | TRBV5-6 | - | CASSLYLGEGGETQYF | TGTGCCAGCAGCTTGTATTTAGGGGAGGGGGGAGAGACCCAGTACTTC
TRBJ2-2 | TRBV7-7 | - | CASSFGSGQEELFF | TGTGCCAGCAGCTTCGGTAGCGGTCAAGAGGAGCTGTTTTTT
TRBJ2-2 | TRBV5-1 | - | CASSTGHSNTGELFF | TGCGCCAGCAGCACGGGACATTCGAACACCGGGGAGCTGTTTTTT
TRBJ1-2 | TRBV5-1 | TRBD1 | CASRPLGTGGIRNYGYTF | TGCGCCAGCCGACCCCTAGGGACAGGGGGCATTCGTAACTATGGCTACACCTTC
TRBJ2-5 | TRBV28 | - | CASSLNEVNKETQYF | TGTGCCAGCAGTTTAAACGAGGTGAATAAAGAGACCCAGTACTTC
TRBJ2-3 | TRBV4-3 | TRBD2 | CASSQDLAGGDTQYF | TGCGCCAGCAGCCAAGACCTAGCGGGAGGAGATACGCAGTATTTT
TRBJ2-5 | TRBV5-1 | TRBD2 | CASSLASGAQETQYF | TGCGCCAGCAGCTTAGCTAGCGGGGCTCAAGAGACCCAGTACTTC
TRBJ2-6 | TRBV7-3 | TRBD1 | CASSLSRGTGANVLTF | TGTGCCAGCAGCTTAAGCAGGGGGACTGGGGCCAACGTCCTGACTTTC
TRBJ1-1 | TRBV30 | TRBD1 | CAWSGQGITEAFF | TGTGCCTGGTCGGGACAGGGGATCACTGAAGCTTTCTTT
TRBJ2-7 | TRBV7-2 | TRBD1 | CASSFQGAPYEQYF | TGTGCCAGCAGCTTCCAGGGGGCGCCATACGAGCAGTACTTC
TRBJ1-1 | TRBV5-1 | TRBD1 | CASSEDRGVSGEAFF | TGCGCCAGCAGCGAGGACAGGGGGGTTAGTGGTGAAGCTTTCTTT
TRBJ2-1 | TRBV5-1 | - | CASSLDSIEQFF | TGCGCCAGCAGCCTAGACAGTATTGAGCAGTTCTTC
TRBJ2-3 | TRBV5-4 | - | CASSTKGGPPTTDTQYF | TGTGCCAGCAGCACTAAGGGGGGGCCGCCCACCACAGATACGCAGTATTTT
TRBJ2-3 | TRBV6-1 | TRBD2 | CASSENVAGGSDTQYF | TGTGCCAGCAGTGAAAATGTAGCGGGAGGATCGGATACGCAGTATTTT
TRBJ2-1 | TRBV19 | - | CASRLGAGNEQFF | TGTGCCAGCCGGCTGGGGGCAGGCAATGAGCAGTTCTTC
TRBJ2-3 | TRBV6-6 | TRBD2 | CASKGGRADTQYF | TGTGCCAGCAAGGGCGGGAGGGCAGATACGCAGTATTTT
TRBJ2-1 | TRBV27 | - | CASTAGSSYNEQFF | TGTGCCAGTACGGCGGGAAGCTCCTACAATGAGCAGTTCTTC
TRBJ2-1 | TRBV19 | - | CASSMGDNEQFF | TGTGCCAGTAGTATGGGAGACAATGAGCAGTTCTTC
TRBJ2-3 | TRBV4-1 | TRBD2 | CASSQGGTSGGSDTQYF | TGCGCCAGCAGCCAAGGCGGGACTAGCGGAGGCTCAGATACGCAGTATTTT
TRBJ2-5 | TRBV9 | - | CASSVVGGETQYF | TGTGCCAGCAGCGTAGTAGGCGGAGAGACCCAGTACTTC
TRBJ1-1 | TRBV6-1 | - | CATREGLETFF | TGTGCTACCCGGGAGGGGCTGGAAACTTTCTTT
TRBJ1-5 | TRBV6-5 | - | CASSYSIGGNQPQHF | TGTGCCAGCAGTTACTCGATCGGGGGCAATCAGCCCCAGCATTTT
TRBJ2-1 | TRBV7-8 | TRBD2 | CASSLGGAGGSYNEQFF | TGTGCCAGCAGCTTAGGTGGAGCGGGAGGCTCCTACAATGAGCAGTTCTTC
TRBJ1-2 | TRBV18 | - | CASSPTTEHYGYTF | TGTGCCAGCTCACCTACGACAGAACACTATGGCTACACCTTC
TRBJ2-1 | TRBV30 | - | CAWKGEGRYEQFF | TGTGCCTGGAAGGGGGAGGGCCGCTATGAGCAGTTCTTC
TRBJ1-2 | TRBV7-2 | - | CASSSQGYGYTF | TGTGCCAGCAGCTCACAGGGCTATGGCTACACCTTC
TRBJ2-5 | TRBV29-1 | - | CSVEEGRGEETQYF | TGCAGCGTTGAAGAGGGCAGGGGGGAGGAGACCCAGTACTTC
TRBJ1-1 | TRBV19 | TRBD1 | CASSETGGLRNTEAFF | TGTGCCAGTAGTGAAACAGGGGGCCTACGGAACACTGAAGCTTTCTTT
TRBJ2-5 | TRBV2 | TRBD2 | CASRSDRTGTSGRILKETQYF | TGTGCCAGTCGTTCGGATAGAACCGGGACTAGCGGGAGGATTTTGAAAGAGACCCAGTACTTC
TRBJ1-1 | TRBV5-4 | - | CASSYSWNTEAFF | TGTGCCAGCAGCTATTCGTGGAACACTGAAGCTTTCTTT
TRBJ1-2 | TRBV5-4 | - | CASSLDSNYGYTF | TGTGCCAGCAGCTTGGATTCAAACTATGGCTACACCTTC
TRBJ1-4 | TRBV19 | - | CASSWTDTNEKLFF | TGTGCCAGTAGTTGGACAGACACTAATGAAAAACTGTTTTTT
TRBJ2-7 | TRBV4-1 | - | CASSQGWAGWEDLTYEQYF | TGCGCCAGCAGCCAAGGCTGGGCAGGGTGGGAGGACTTAACCTACGAGCAGTATTTC
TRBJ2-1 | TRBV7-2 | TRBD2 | CASSYSGQGRGEQFF | TGTGCCAGCAGCTATAGCGGGCAAGGTAGGGGTGAGCAGTTCTTC
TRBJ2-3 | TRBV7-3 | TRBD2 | CASSGGTTNTDTQYF | TGTGCCAGCAGCGGCGGGACTACGAACACAGATACGCAGTATTTT
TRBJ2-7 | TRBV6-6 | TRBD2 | CASSYTPASGSSQYF | TGTGCCAGCAGTTACACGCCAGCTAGCGGGTCAAGTCAGTACTTC
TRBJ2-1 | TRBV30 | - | CAWSALGEDEQFF | TGTGCCTGGAGTGCCCTCGGGGAGGATGAGCAGTTCTTC
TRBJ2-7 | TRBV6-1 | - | CASMTTGSYEQYF | TGTGCCAGCATGACCACAGGGTCGTACGAGCAGTACTTC
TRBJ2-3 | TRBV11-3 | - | CASSSQGLREDTQYF | TGTGCCAGCAGCTCCCAAGGGCTGCGGGAAGATACGCAGTATTTT
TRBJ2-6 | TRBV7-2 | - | CASSSDSSGANVLTF | TGTGCCAGCAGCTCGGACAGCTCTGGGGCCAACGTCCTGACTTTC
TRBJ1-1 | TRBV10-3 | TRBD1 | CAISPGQDGTEAFF | TGTGCCATCAGCCCGGGACAGGATGGCACTGAAGCTTTCTTT